A single sample gave rise to the 13 T cell receptor beta chains below, sequenced in a study of siplizumab effects on memory and regulatory T cells. TCRdb's copy holds only in-frame clones and misses some; the assay was immunoSEQ multiplex PCR. The repertoire includes about 52,000 clones, under 98% of them detected once, and approximately 0.6% sits in the top ten. Specimen: naive CD4+ T cells sorted from blood. These receptors originate from a human donor in good health.

The CDR3 DNA is TGTGCCAGCAGTGTGGGACAGGGGGCGAACAATGAGCAGTTCTTC. Translation gives CASSVGQGANNEQFF. The rearrangement links TRBV6-1 to TRBJ2-1, with 12 bases that match TRBD1. This CDR3 comprises 15 residues. The ends lost 4 bases at V and 5 bases at J; junction bases unmatched: 3. The germline V gene encodes CDR1 MNHNS and CDR2 SASEGT.

The gene calls are TRBV4-3 and TRBJ2-3; D may be TRBD1 (8 bases). Germline V CDR1 and CDR2: LGHNA, YSLEER. CDR3 size: 16 residues. Trimming removed 3 bases at V and 2 bases at J, with 15 bases between. The CDR3 DNA is TGCGCCAGCAGCCAGTACAGGGGGGGGGCCACAGATACGCAGTATTTT. Protein sequence: CASSQYRGGATDTQYF.

The chain recombines TRBV6-1 with TRBJ1-1, with TRBD1 identical over 7 bases. The CDR3 contains 17 residues. Per the germline V gene, CDR1 is MNHNS and CDR2 is SASEGT. The ends lost 2 bases at V and 4 bases at J; junction bases unmatched: 13. The CDR3, as DNA: TGTGCCAGCAGTGAAATTCGGGACAGCCCGGCGGGCACTGAAGCTTTCTTT. Amino acids: CASSEIRDSPAGTEAFF.

V usage is TRBV5-4 and J usage is TRBJ2-6, with 13 positions matching TRBD2. Looked up from germline, CDR1 is SGHNT and CDR2 is YYREEE (reference sequence). The V and J ends lost 4 bases and 1 base, in that order; junction bases with no gene match: 5. CDR3 length: 18 residues. The CDR3 reads CASSTRTSGSSGANVLTF. The CDR3 DNA reads as TGTGCCAGCAGCACGCGGACTAGCGGGAGTTCTGGGGCCAACGTCCTGACTTTC.

This chain's CDR3 is CASSPGQGYYNEQFF. Here the CDR3 DNA reads TGTGCCAGCAGTCCGGGACAGGGATACTACAATGAGCAGTTCTTC. V is TRBV25-1 and J is TRBJ2-1; TRBD1 matches at 9 bases. CDR3 length: 15 amino acids. Germline-derived CDR1 and CDR2 are MGHDK and SYGVNS. V shed 5 bases, J shed 3 bases, and the junction held 5 bases outside the gene matches.

The V gene is TRBV7-2, the J gene TRBJ2-3; no clear D. The CDR3 consists of 12 residues. Trimming took 2 bases from V and 7 from J, leaving 7 bases between them. Germline CDR1 and CDR2: SGHTA and FQGNSA. In DNA, the CDR3 is TGTGCCAGCAGCTTACCCGGAAATACGCAGTATTTT. It translates to CASSLPGNTQYF.

The rearrangement links TRBV19 to TRBJ2-1; TRBD2 is a possible D gene (6 bases). The CDR3 is 18 residues long. Germline CDR1 LNHDA, CDR2 SQIVND (reference sequence). The ends were cut back, 2 bases at V and 5 bases at J, with 22 bases in the middle. The CDR3 DNA reads as TGTGCCAGTAGTATAAGGAGGGCGATGCGAGCCAGAGACAATGAGCAGTTCTTC. Protein: CASSIRRAMRARDNEQFF.

This chain connects TRBV9 to TRBJ2-1; 10 bases map to TRBD2. The CDR3 has 16 amino acids. The V segment lost 4 bases and the J segment 3 bases; nucleotides outside the gene matches: 7. Germline V CDR1 and CDR2: SGDLS, YYNGEE. The DNA of the CDR3 is TGTGCCAGCAGCCCAGGGACTAGCGAAATCTACAATGAGCAGTTCTTC. This codes for CASSPGTSEIYNEQFF. Full variable domain (missing parts from reference TRBV9 and TRBJ2-1): DSGVTQTPKHLITATGQRVTLRCSPRSGDLSVYWYQQSLDQGLQFLIQYYNGEERAKGNILERFSAQQFPDLHSELNLSSLELGDSALYFCASSPGTSEIYNEQFFGPGTRLTVL.

The genes are TRBV6-6 and TRBJ1-4; the D gene is possibly TRBD1 (6 bases). The CDR3 is made up of 15 amino acids. Trimming stripped 2 bases from V and 8 bases from J, with 15 bases between. Germline loops: CDR1 MNHNY, CDR2 SVGAGI (reference sequence). The CDR3 region is CASSYTQGLGEKLFF. In nucleotides, the CDR3 is TGTGCCAGCAGTTACACACAGGGATTAGGGGAAAAACTGTTTTTT.

The chain is built from TRBV28 and TRBJ1-2; D possibly corresponds to TRBD1 (6 bases). This CDR3 contains 14 residues. In germline, CDR1 is MDHEN, CDR2 SYDVKM. V was cut by 3 bases and J by 1 base, with 9 bases left in between. CDR3 loop: CASSLQGLNYGYTF. CDR3 coding DNA: TGTGCCAGCAGTTTGCAGGGGCTTAACTATGGCTACACCTTC.

This chain joins TRBV7-3 and TRBJ2-1; 15 bases agree with TRBD2. There are 19 residues in the CDR3. Germline V gives CDR1 SGHTA, CDR2 FQGTGA. The trim removed 5 bases at V and 2 bases at J, leaving 10 bases unmatched. As DNA, the CDR3 is TGTGCCAGCAGCCCCGGACTAGCGGGAGGGCCTGTCCCCTACAATGAGCAGTTCTTC. This gives the protein CASSPGLAGGPVPYNEQFF.

This chain links TRBV9 with TRBJ2-1; D possibly corresponds to TRBD2 (5 bases). Germline CDR1 reads SGDLS; CDR2 reads YYNGEE. The CDR3 runs to 18 residues. Trimming pared 0 bases from V and 0 bases from J, leaving 16 bases between. In DNA, the CDR3 is TGTGCCAGCAGCGTAGAGGCTACAAGGCGGGCCTCCTACAATGAGCAGTTCTTC. Translated, it gives CASSVEATRRASYNEQFF.

This sequence joins TRBV11-2 and TRBJ2-1; D is unresolved. The germline gives CDR1 SGHAT, CDR2 FQNNGV. Trimming shortened V by 2 bases and J by 7 bases, and 12 bases separated the two germline ends. The CDR3 contains 14 residues. In DNA form, the CDR3 reads TGTGCCAGCAGCTTACTTCTAGTAGGGAATGAGCAGTTCTTC. Translated: CASSLLLVGNEQFF. Together with reference TRBV11-2 and TRBJ2-1, the CDR3 gives the full variable domain: EAGVAQSPRYKIIEKRQSVAFWCNPISGHATLYWYQQILGQGPKLLIQFQNNGVVDDSQLPKDRFSAERLKGVDSTLKIQPAKLEDSAVYLCASSLLLVGNEQFFGPGTRLTVL.